The clone carrying this T cell receptor (beta chain) has ten or more counts. Indicated time point: before preoperative PTX-NDP chemotherapy. This entry belongs to a study of esophageal squamous cell carcinoma under preoperative chemotherapy. CDR3 length: 15 residues. The ends were cut back, 2 bases at V and 3 bases at J, with 10 bases in the middle. Germline V CDR1 and CDR2: MNHEY, SMNVEV (reference sequence). Each CDR3 protein gets one entry after TCRdb re-called the PCR reads with MiXCR. The sample lists about 30,000 distinct CDR3 sequences, 49% occurring once. Sample collection occurred from a patient given preoperative chemotherapy. The source of this sequence is a human donor with esophageal squamous cell carcinoma. The donor label of this sample is uncertain. The J gene is TRBJ2-2, the V gene TRBV27, with D possibly being TRBD1 or TRBD2 (5 bases each). CDR3 nucleotides: TGTGCCAGCAGTTTACGGGGCCGGGACACCGGGGAGCTGTTTTTT. This sequence encodes CASSLRGRDTGELFF.